This entry lists 28 T cell receptor beta chains sequenced from one sample in a study of blood T cell repertoires in COVID-19. Using immunoSEQ multiplex PCR, the repertoire was profiled, and TCRdb retains in-frame clones only, with some absent. This sample yields 88,000 or so clones, of which about four fifths are seen a single time; roughly 12% belongs to the top ten. Sequences were obtained from peripheral blood. The source is an older man with acute or convalescent COVID-19.

The chain is built from TRBV7-8 and TRBJ1-5, with 7 bases fitting TRBD1. The CDR3 covers 15 residues. CDR1 and CDR2 from the germline V gene are SGHVS and FQNEAQ. The V segment lost 5 bases and the J segment 1 base; nucleotides outside the gene matches: 5. This CDR3 reads CASSPGTASNQPQHF. The CDR3 region has the DNA TGTGCCAGCAGCCCGGGGACAGCAAGCAATCAGCCCCAGCATTTT.

This clone has just a few counts. This chain connects TRBV15 to TRBJ2-7; the match to TRBD1 covers 9 bases. The V and J ends lost 8 bases and 3 bases, in that order; junction bases with no gene match: 2. Germline V CDR1 and CDR2: LNHNV, YYDKDF (reference sequence). CDR3 length: 12 amino acids. The CDR3 region is CATGTGLYEQYF. DNA of the CDR3: TGTGCCACCGGGACAGGGCTCTACGAGCAGTACTTC.

The chain uses TRBV27 and TRBJ2-1, with a weak D call TRBD1 (6 bases). CDR1 is MNHEY, CDR2 SMNVEV, per germline (reference sequence). Trimming took off 2 bases at V and 8 bases at J, with 16 bases between the two ends. The CDR3 has 15 residues. The CDR3 sequence: CASSLIWDNPDEQFF. The CDR3 region has the DNA TGTGCCAGCAGTTTAATCTGGGACAACCCTGATGAGCAGTTCTTC.

This rearrangement joins TRBV21-1 to TRBJ1-3; the D segment call TRBD1 is taken from the table without a DNA check. TRBV21-1 represents a pseudogene. This CDR3 has 13 residues. The CDR3 is CASRQGYGNTIYF. As DNA, the CDR3 is TGTGCCAGCAGACAGGGGTACGGAAACACCATATATTTT.

V usage is TRBV14 and J usage is TRBJ1-3; no reliable D call. With 1 base removed from V and 9 bases from J, the gap between germline ends came to 4 bases. This CDR3 is built from 11 residues. The germline gives CDR1 SGHDN, CDR2 FVKESK. CDR3 region: CASSQVGTIYF. DNA of the CDR3: TGTGCCAGCAGCCAAGTCGGCACCATATATTTT.

The chain employs TRBV5-1 and TRBJ1-1; D gene uncertain. Germline CDR1 reads SGHRS; CDR2 reads YFSETQ. The CDR3 has 14 amino acids. V gave up 0 bases and J gave up 1 base, with 7 bases separating them. The CDR3 region is CASSLVPGNTEAFF. The DNA for the CDR3 is TGCGCCAGCAGCTTGGTTCCGGGGAACACTGAAGCTTTCTTT. The full variable domain, rest sourced from reference TRBV5-1 and TRBJ1-1, is KAGVTQTPRYLIKTRGQQVTLSCSPISGHRSVSWYQQTPGQGLQFLFEYFSETQRNKGNFPGRFSGRQFSNSRSEMNVSTLELGDSALYLCASSLVPGNTEAFFGQGTRLTVV.

The V and J genes are TRBV14 and TRBJ1-1; D may be TRBD1 (6 bases). Germline CDR1 reads SGHDN; CDR2 reads FVKESK. The V end was cut by 3 bases, the J end by 4 bases, with 9 bases between. There are 13 residues in the CDR3. The CDR3 nucleotides are TGTGCCAGCAGCCAGTACAGGGCCACTGAAGCTTTCTTT. Protein: CASSQYRATEAFF.

This clone was found once. The chain recombines TRBV14 with TRBJ1-1, with 10 positions matching TRBD1. The trim removed 2 bases at V and 7 bases at J, leaving 7 bases unmatched. The CDR3 totals 15 residues. The germline gives CDR1 SGHDN, CDR2 FVKESK. CDR3 protein: CASSQPGTGEFEAFF. The CDR3, as DNA: TGTGCCAGCAGCCAACCCGGGACAGGGGAATTTGAAGCTTTCTTT. The entire variable domain, with the rest obtained from reference TRBV14 and TRBJ1-1, is as follows: EAGVTQFPSHSVIEKGQTVTLRCDPISGHDNLYWYRRVMGKEIKFLLHFVKESKQDESGMPNNRFLAERTGGTYSTLKVQPAELEDSGVYFCASSQPGTGEFEAFFGQGTRLTVV.

The genes are TRBV6-4 and TRBJ1-2; D remains ambiguous. Trimming took 4 bases from V and 3 from J, leaving 15 bases between them. CDR3 length equals 15 residues. CDR1 and CDR2 from the germline V gene are MRHNA and SNTAGT. CDR3 protein: CASSVQAYGDYGYTF. The CDR3 coding sequence is TGTGCCAGCAGTGTTCAGGCTTACGGTGACTATGGCTACACCTTC.

V is TRBV11-2 and J is TRBJ1-1, with 10 bases lining up with TRBD1. V was pared by 5 bases and J by 1 base, with 1 base of the junction left unmatched. CDR1 SGHAT and CDR2 FQNNGV come from the germline V gene. This CDR3 region has 14 residues. The CDR3 DNA follows: TGTGCCAGCAGCCGGGACAGGGGGAACACTGAAGCTTTCTTT. It specifies CASSRDRGNTEAFF. The variable domain in full, with the rest retrieved from reference TRBV11-2 and TRBJ1-1, is EAGVAQSPRYKIIEKRQSVAFWCNPISGHATLYWYQQILGQGPKLLIQFQNNGVVDDSQLPKDRFSAERLKGVDSTLKIQPAKLEDSAVYLCASSRDRGNTEAFFGQGTRLTVV.

This clone showed up just a few times. This rearrangement joins TRBV12-3 or TRBV12-4 to TRBJ2-7; no firm D call. This CDR3 comprises 13 residues. V dropped 1 base and J dropped 4 bases, with 8 bases sitting between them. CDR3 DNA sequence: TGTGCCAGCAGTTTAGTGTACGGGTACGAGCAGTACTTC. Its translation: CASSLVYGYEQYF.

This clone was counted a few times. This sequence joins TRBV6-5 and TRBJ1-1; D remains ambiguous. Germline CDR1 reads MNHEY; CDR2 reads SVGAGI. Trimming left V 10 bases short and J 0 bases short, with 12 bases between. This CDR3 has 13 amino acids. DNA of the CDR3: TGTGCCACACGCAGGCAAATGAACACTGAAGCTTTCTTT. Its translation is CATRRQMNTEAFF.

The chain employs TRBV9 and TRBJ1-2; TRBD1 matches 8 bases. V lost 4 bases and J lost 6; bases outside the gene matches: 5. There are 13 residues in the CDR3. Germline assignment: CDR1 SGDLS and CDR2 YYNGEE. The CDR3 sequence is CASSTTGGNGYTF. CDR3 bases: TGTGCCAGCAGCACCACAGGGGGAAATGGCTACACCTTC.

The CDR3 loop reads CASSLVAGPGETQYF. The CDR3, as DNA: TGTGCCAGCAGCTTAGTTGCGGGGCCGGGGGAGACCCAGTACTTC. The chain has TRBV7-6 and TRBJ2-5, with D perhaps matching TRBD2 (6 bases). Germline V gene lookup returns CDR1 SGHVS and CDR2 FNYEAQ. V was pared by 1 base and J by 5 bases, with 14 bases between. CDR3 length equals 15 residues.

The V and J genes are TRBV11-2 and TRBJ1-5; weak D call: TRBD1 (5 bases). The CDR3 extends over 16 amino acids. V dropped 3 bases and J dropped 3 bases, with 15 bases sitting between them. Germline-derived CDR1 and CDR2 are SGHAT and FQNNGV. DNA for the CDR3: TGTGCCAGCAGCTTGGCTTCGGCGGGGCACAATCAGCCCCAGCATTTT. Its protein product is CASSLASAGHNQPQHF.

This chain uses TRBV12-3 or TRBV12-4 with TRBJ1-1; D is ambiguous. The CDR3 loop spans 13 amino acids. Trimming removed 4 bases at V and 7 bases at J, with 13 bases between. CDR3 DNA sequence: TGTGCCAGCAGTTCGCGGGAGGGCAGTGAAGCTTTCTTT. This gives the protein CASSSREGSEAFF.

The CDR3: CSAEADGGYTF. In DNA, the CDR3 is TGCAGCGCCGAAGCGGATGGTGGCTACACCTTC. This chain links TRBV29-1 with TRBJ1-2; unclear D gene. V dropped 7 bases and J dropped 7 bases, with 13 bases sitting between them. The CDR3 is 11 amino acids. Germline V lookup: CDR1 SQVTM, CDR2 ANQGSEA. Filled out from reference TRBV29-1 and TRBJ1-2, the complete variable domain reads SAVISQKPSRDICQRGTSLTIQCQVDSQVTMMFWYRQQPGQSLTLIATANQGSEATYESGFVIDKFPISRPNLTFSTLTVSNMSPEDSSIYLCSAEADGGYTFGSGTRLTVV.

This clone was detected a few times. The chain recombines TRBV25-1 with TRBJ1-1; D is undetermined. Germline V gene lookup returns CDR1 MGHDK and CDR2 SYGVNS. The ends were cut back, 8 bases at V and 5 bases at J, with 6 bases in the middle. The CDR3 has 10 residues. Written as DNA, the CDR3 is TGTGCCAGCGGAGAGACTGAAGCTTTCTTT. Its protein is CASGETEAFF.

V gene TRBV3-1 (or the pseudogene TRBV3-2) combines with J gene TRBJ1-6; tentatively, D is TRBD1 (5 bases). This CDR3 has 15 amino acids. The ends were cut back, 3 bases at V and 5 bases at J, with 11 bases in the middle. CDR1 LGHDT and CDR2 YNNKEL come from the germline V gene (reference sequence). The CDR3 reads CASSQTGLDNSPLHF. In nucleotides, the CDR3 is TGTGCCAGCAGCCAGACGGGACTGGATAATTCACCCCTCCACTTT.

This chain uses TRBV30 with TRBJ2-1; 15 positions agree with TRBD2. Germline V lookup: CDR1 GTSNPN, CDR2 SVGIG (reference sequence). This CDR3 contains 15 residues. V gave up 3 bases and J gave up 5 bases; unmatched junction bases: 2. The CDR3 region is CAWSGLAGGDNEQFF. In DNA form, the CDR3 reads TGTGCCTGGAGCGGACTAGCGGGGGGGGACAATGAGCAGTTCTTC.

This clone was detected a few times. This rearrangement joins TRBV7-9 to TRBJ1-6; possibly TRBD1 for D (5 bases). Deletions cut 5 bases from V and 10 bases from J, with 15 bases between. Germline V CDR1 and CDR2: SEHNR, FQNEAQ (reference sequence). The CDR3 consists of 14 residues. CDR3 in amino acids: CASSLSGSESPLHF. As DNA, the CDR3 is TGTGCCAGCAGCCTGTCAGGGTCGGAGTCACCCCTCCACTTT.

The V call is TRBV5-1, the J call TRBJ1-5; weak D call: TRBD1 (6 bases). V lost 4 bases and J 1 base, leaving 9 bases between the germline ends. Germline V gene sequence: CDR1 SGHRS, CDR2 YFSETQ. The length of the CDR3 is 14 residues. DNA for the CDR3: TGCGCCAGCAGCGCACAGGGAAGCAATCAGCCCCAGCATTTT. This gives the protein CASSAQGSNQPQHF.

The rearrangement uses TRBV30 and TRBJ2-3; tentative D call: TRBD2 (5 bases). V shed 4 bases and J shed 6 bases, with 14 bases lying between them. Germline-derived CDR1 and CDR2 are GTSNPN and SVGIG (reference sequence). CDR3 size: 13 residues. The CDR3 loop is CAWNPAGGDTQYF. The DNA of the CDR3 is TGTGCCTGGAACCCGGCGGGCGGGGATACGCAGTATTTT. The whole variable domain, filled in from reference TRBV30 and TRBJ2-3, reads SQTIHQWPATLVQPVGSPLSLECTVEGTSNPNLYWYRQAAGRGLQLLFYSVGIGQISSEVPQNLSASRPQDRQFILSSKKLLLSDSGFYLCAWNPAGGDTQYFGPGTRLTVL.

The CDR3 loop is CASSRQGPNEQFF. The CDR3 DNA is TGTGCCAGCAGTCGACAGGGACCAAATGAGCAGTTCTTC. This sequence joins TRBV27 and TRBJ2-1; 7 nucleotides agree with TRBD1. This CDR3 has 13 residues. In germline, CDR1 is MNHEY, CDR2 SMNVEV (reference sequence). Germline trimming cut 5 bases from V and 7 bases from J; bases unmatched to any gene: 5.

J is TRBJ2-3 and V is TRBV7-9; D possibly corresponds to TRBD2 (5 bases). From germline, CDR1 is SEHNR and CDR2 FQNEAQ (reference sequence). Trimming took off 7 bases at V and 5 bases at J, with 16 bases between the two ends. The CDR3 has 14 amino acids. The chain's CDR3 is CASTSLALGDTQYF. The DNA of the CDR3 is TGTGCCAGCACCTCTCTAGCCCTGGGAGATACGCAGTATTTT.

The rearrangement uses TRBV5-1 and TRBJ2-7, with D unresolved. The CDR3 runs to 13 residues. Per germline, CDR1 SGHRS and CDR2 YFSETQ. Trimming cost V 0 bases and J 2 bases, with 6 bases left between them. The CDR3 coding sequence is TGCGCCAGCAGCTTGGCGACACCCTACGAGCAGTACTTC. Protein product: CASSLATPYEQYF.

V usage is TRBV27 and J usage is TRBJ2-6, with TRBD2 matching over 10 bases. The V segment lost 4 bases and the J segment 0 bases; nucleotides outside the gene matches: 9. The CDR3 is 19 amino acids. CDR1 and CDR2 from the germline V gene are MNHEY and SMNVEV (reference sequence). The DNA of the CDR3 is TGTGCCAGCAGTTCGGAAAGACTAGCGGGCAGCTCTGGGGCCAACGTCCTGACTTTC. This encodes CASSSERLAGSSGANVLTF.

For this clone: A junction end diverges from the germline sequence, so it may reflect a read error. J is TRBJ2-1 and V is TRBV6-5, with 10 bases that match TRBD1. The CDR3 is 14 amino acids. In germline, CDR1 is MNHEY, CDR2 SVGAGI. CDR3 nucleotides: TGTGCCAGCAGTGACTCCAATGACAGGGGGCGCAAGTTCTTC. Its protein product is CASSDSNDRGRKFF.